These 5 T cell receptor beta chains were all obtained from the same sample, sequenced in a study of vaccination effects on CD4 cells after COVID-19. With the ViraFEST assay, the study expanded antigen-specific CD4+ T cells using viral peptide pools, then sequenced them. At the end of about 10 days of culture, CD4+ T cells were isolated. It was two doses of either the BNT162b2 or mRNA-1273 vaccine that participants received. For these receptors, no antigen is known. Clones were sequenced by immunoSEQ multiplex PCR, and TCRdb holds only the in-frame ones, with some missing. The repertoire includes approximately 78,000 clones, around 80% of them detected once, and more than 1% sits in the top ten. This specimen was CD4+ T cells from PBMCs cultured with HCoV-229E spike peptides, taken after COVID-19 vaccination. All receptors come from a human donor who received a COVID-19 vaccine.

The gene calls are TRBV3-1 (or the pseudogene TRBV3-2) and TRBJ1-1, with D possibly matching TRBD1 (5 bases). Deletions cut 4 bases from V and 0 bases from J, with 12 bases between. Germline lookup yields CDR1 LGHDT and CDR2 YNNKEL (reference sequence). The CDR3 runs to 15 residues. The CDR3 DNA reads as TGTGCCAGCAGCCGGGACCGCAGAATGAACACTGAAGCTTTCTTT. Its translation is CASSRDRRMNTEAFF.

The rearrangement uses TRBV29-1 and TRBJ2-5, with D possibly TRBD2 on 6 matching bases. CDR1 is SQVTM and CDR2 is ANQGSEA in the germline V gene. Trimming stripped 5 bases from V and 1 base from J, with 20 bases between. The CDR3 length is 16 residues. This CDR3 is CSVNIQRVEFQETQYF. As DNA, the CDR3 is TGCAGCGTTAACATTCAGCGGGTGGAGTTCCAAGAGACCCAGTACTTC.

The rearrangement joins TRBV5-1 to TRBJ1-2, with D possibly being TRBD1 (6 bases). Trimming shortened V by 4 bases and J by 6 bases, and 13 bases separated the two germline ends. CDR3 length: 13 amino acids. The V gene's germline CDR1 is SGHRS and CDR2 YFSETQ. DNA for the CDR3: TGCGCCAGCAGCATCCAGGGGTCCAATGGCTACACCTTC. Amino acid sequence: CASSIQGSNGYTF.

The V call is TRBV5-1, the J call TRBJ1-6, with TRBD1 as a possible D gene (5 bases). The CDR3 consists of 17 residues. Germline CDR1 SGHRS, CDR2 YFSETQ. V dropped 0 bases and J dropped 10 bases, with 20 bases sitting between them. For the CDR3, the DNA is TGCGCCAGCAGCTTGGTCAATCTCGCAGGGTTGAGCTCACCCCTCCACTTT. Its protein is CASSLVNLAGLSSPLHF.

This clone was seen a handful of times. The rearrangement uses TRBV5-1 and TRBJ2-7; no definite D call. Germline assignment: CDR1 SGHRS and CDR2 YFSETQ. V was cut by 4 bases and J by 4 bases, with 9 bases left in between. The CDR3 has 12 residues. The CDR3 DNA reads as TGCGCCAGCAGCAACGACGGATACGAGCAGTACGTC. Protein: CASSNDGYEQYV.